This entry lists 31 T cell receptor beta chains sequenced from one sample in a study of T cell responses to AZD1222 COVID-19 vaccine. Sequencing used immunoSEQ multiplex PCR; TCRdb keeps in-frame clones, though not all of them. The sample shows 85,000 to 110,000 clones, roughly 87% of them seen only once. The starting material was peripheral blood, obtained on day 0 of AZD1222 vaccination. Receptors were obtained from an adult in good health.

J is TRBJ2-1 and V is TRBV27, with TRBD2 matching 12 bases. The CDR3 has 16 amino acids. Trimming took 5 bases from V and 4 from J; bases not matched to a gene: 6. Germline V gives CDR1 MNHEY, CDR2 SMNVEV (reference sequence). The CDR3 region has the DNA TGTGCCAGCAGTACTCTAGCGGGGGGGCCGTACAATGAGCAGTTCTTC. Protein: CASSTLAGGPYNEQFF.

J is TRBJ1-4 and V is TRBV9; no reliable D call. Trimming shortened V by 0 bases and J by 10 bases, and 19 bases separated the two germline ends. Germline lookup yields CDR1 SGDLS and CDR2 YYNGEE. The CDR3 spans 16 residues. CDR3 sequence (DNA): TGTGCCAGCAGCGTAGCCCCGACGTCTGACTGGGTAAAACTGTTTTTT. Translation gives CASSVAPTSDWVKLFF.

The chain employs TRBV6-5 and TRBJ1-2; D is possibly TRBD1 (5 bases). The CDR3 contains 12 residues. Germline CDR1 is MNHEY and CDR2 is SVGAGI. Trimming shortened V by 6 bases and J by 4 bases, and 9 bases separated the two germline ends. The CDR3 reads CASRRDFYGYTF. CDR3 bases: TGTGCCAGCAGGCGGGACTTCTATGGCTACACCTTC.

The chain recombines TRBV5-1 with TRBJ2-6; 8 positions match TRBD2. With V trimmed by 7 bases and J by 10 bases, 10 bases remained unmatched. Germline V CDR1 and CDR2: SGHRS, YFSETQ. The CDR3 has 14 residues. CDR3 nucleotide sequence: TGCGCCAGCTCCCCGGGGGGGACCACTAACGTCCTGACTTTC. Translating it yields CASSPGGTTNVLTF.

The chain carries TRBV6-5 and TRBJ1-1; D unclear. V lost 2 bases and J lost 1, with 5 bases in between. This CDR3 region has 13 residues. CDR1 is MNHEY, CDR2 SVGAGI, per germline. This chain's CDR3 is CASSYNRNTEAFF. In DNA form, the CDR3 reads TGTGCCAGCAGTTACAACAGGAACACTGAAGCTTTCTTT.

The rearrangement joins TRBV6-2 or TRBV6-3 to TRBJ1-1; unclear D gene. The CDR3 is made up of 13 amino acids. The V end lost 0 bases, the J end lost 4 bases, and 6 bases lay between the germline ends. CDR1 and CDR2 from the germline V gene are MNHEY and SVGEGT. CDR3 amino acids: CASSYSGGTEAFF. The DNA of the CDR3 is TGTGCCAGCAGTTACTCGGGCGGCACTGAAGCTTTCTTT.

The chain uses TRBV19 and TRBJ2-7, with D perhaps matching TRBD2 (8 bases). Germline CDR1 is LNHDA and CDR2 is SQIVND (reference sequence). V lost 7 bases to trimming and J lost 1 base, with 23 bases between them. This CDR3 spans 17 amino acids. This CDR3 is CASKSGGGAGESYEQYF. For the CDR3, the DNA is TGTGCCAGTAAATCGGGAGGGGGCGCGGGAGAATCCTACGAGCAGTACTTC. The full variable domain, completed using reference TRBV19 and TRBJ2-7, is DGGITQSPKYLFRKEGQNVTLSCEQNLNHDAMYWYRQDPGQGLRLIYYSQIVNDFQKGDIAEGYSVSREKKESFPLTVTSAQKNPTAFYLCASKSGGGAGESYEQYFGPGTRLTVT.

The V call is TRBV28, the J call TRBJ1-1; D is unclear. With 3 bases removed from V and 4 bases from J, the gap between germline ends came to 9 bases. The length of the CDR3 is 13 residues. Germline V lookup: CDR1 MDHEN, CDR2 SYDVKM. CDR3 residues: CASSFPGSTEAFF. In nucleotides, the CDR3 is TGTGCCAGCAGTTTCCCAGGTAGCACTGAAGCTTTCTTT.

V gene TRBV19 combines with J gene TRBJ2-7; 12 bases align to TRBD1. J gave up 9 bases and V 5 bases, and 14 bases lay outside the gene matches. Germline lookup yields CDR1 LNHDA and CDR2 SQIVND (reference sequence). The CDR3 consists of 16 residues. This chain's CDR3 is CASSEPSGTGGARQYF. The CDR3 region has the DNA TGTGCCAGTAGTGAACCCTCCGGGACAGGGGGCGCCAGGCAGTACTTC.

This clone was found a few times. V is TRBV28 and J is TRBJ2-2; D remains ambiguous. CDR1 is MDHEN and CDR2 is SYDVKM in the germline V gene. This CDR3 region has 16 residues. V gave up 1 base and J gave up 0 bases, with 9 bases separating them. The DNA of the CDR3 is TGTGCCAGCAGTTTATTGGGCAGATCGAACACCGGGGAGCTGTTTTTT. Residues: CASSLLGRSNTGELFF.

This chain joins TRBV6-1 and TRBJ1-5; 7 bases line up with TRBD1. The germline V gene has CDR1 MNHNS and CDR2 SASEGT. The ends lost 2 bases at V and 7 bases at J; junction bases unmatched: 5. The CDR3 runs to 14 residues. The CDR3, as DNA: TGTGCCAGCAGTGAAACAGGGGCCTGGCAGCCCCAGCATTTT. It encodes CASSETGAWQPQHF.

This clone came up once. The chain couples TRBV5-6 to TRBJ1-2; no reliable D call. CDR3 size: 13 residues. Per germline, CDR1 SGHDT and CDR2 YYEEEE. V dropped 2 bases and J dropped 0 bases, with 5 bases sitting between them. The CDR3 spells CASSFPSNYGYTF. For the CDR3, the DNA is TGTGCCAGCAGCTTCCCATCTAACTATGGCTACACCTTC.

The genes are TRBV12-3 or TRBV12-4 and TRBJ1-3, with TRBD1 as a possible D gene (6 bases). The CDR3 runs 12 residues. V was trimmed by 5 bases and J by 9 bases, leaving 11 bases between them. The CDR3 DNA is TGTGCCAGCAGTAGTGACAGGCCCACCATATATTTT. Protein: CASSSDRPTIYF.

The chain carries TRBV27 and TRBJ1-5; 9 nucleotides line up with TRBD1. The CDR3 consists of 15 residues. Germline CDR1 MNHEY, CDR2 SMNVEV (reference sequence). Losses at the gene ends were 6 bases for V and 0 bases for J; bases not matched to a gene: 3. CDR3 region: CASRTGGISNQPQHF. The CDR3 DNA sequence: TGTGCCAGCAGGACAGGGGGAATTAGCAATCAGCCCCAGCATTTT.

The CDR3: CASSQEGVSYPYGYTF. CDR3 in DNA: TGTGCCAGCAGCCAAGAGGGGGTTTCCTATCCCTATGGCTACACCTTC. The rearrangement uses TRBV3-1 (or the pseudogene TRBV3-2) and TRBJ1-2; D possibly corresponds to TRBD1 (5 bases). The CDR3 spans 16 residues. V lost 0 bases, J lost 4 bases, and 15 bases lay in between. CDR1 and CDR2 (germline): LGHDT, YNNKEL (reference sequence).

The V call is TRBV7-8, the J call TRBJ2-1; 7 positions agree with TRBD1. With V trimmed by 1 base and J by 0 bases, 6 bases remained unmatched. Germline V gene lookup returns CDR1 SGHVS and CDR2 FQNEAQ. The CDR3 covers 17 residues. Written as DNA, the CDR3 is TGTGCCAGCAGCTTAGGAGGGGGCGGTAGCTCCTACAATGAGCAGTTCTTC. It codes for CASSLGGGGSSYNEQFF.

The rearrangement uses TRBV3-1 (or the pseudogene TRBV3-2) and TRBJ2-2; D might be TRBD2 (6 bases). This CDR3 region has 13 residues. Germline V CDR1 and CDR2: LGHDT, YNNKEL (reference sequence). Trimming left V 9 bases short and J 9 bases short, with 17 bases between. The CDR3: CAREGTPARELFF. DNA of the CDR3: TGTGCCAGGGAGGGAACTCCGGCCAGGGAGCTGTTTTTT.

The chain employs TRBV10-3 and TRBJ2-5, with D perhaps TRBD1 or TRBD2 (5 bases each). V gave up 8 bases and J gave up 0 bases, with 16 bases separating them. Germline CDR1 reads ENHRY; CDR2 reads SYGVKD. CDR3 length: 15 residues. CDR3 sequence reads: CAIGLSGTYQETQYF. The CDR3 DNA is TGTGCCATCGGTCTATCGGGGACGTACCAAGAGACCCAGTACTTC.

The gene calls are TRBV10-1 and TRBJ2-2; unclear D gene. The CDR3 runs 12 residues. Looked up from germline, CDR1 is WNHNN and CDR2 is SYGVQD (reference sequence). Trimming left V 6 bases short and J 6 bases short, with 8 bases between. CDR3 sequence: CASSGVSGELFF. Here the CDR3 DNA reads TGCGCCAGCAGCGGAGTGTCCGGGGAGCTGTTTTTT.

The V call is TRBV2, the J call TRBJ2-3; 9 nucleotides line up with TRBD2. Germline CDR1 is SNHLY and CDR2 is FYNNEI. The CDR3 loop spans 16 amino acids. V shed 7 bases and J 2 bases; nucleotides not matched to a gene: 10. The chain's CDR3 is CASILGLARYTDTQYF. The CDR3, as DNA: TGTGCCAGCATCCTAGGACTAGCGAGATACACAGATACGCAGTATTTT.

The gene calls are TRBV7-6 and TRBJ2-1, with unresolved D. Germline V gene data show CDR1 as SGHVS and CDR2 as FNYEAQ. CDR3 size: 16 residues. V gave up 0 bases and J gave up 0 bases, with 9 bases separating them. CDR3 in amino acids: CASSLAGSRSYNEQFF. The CDR3, as DNA: TGTGCCAGCAGCTTAGCAGGGTCCCGCTCCTACAATGAGCAGTTCTTC.

This clone was counted a single time. The CDR3 DNA reads as TGCGCCAGCAGCTCCCGGGGAGCGGGATCTCCAGATACGCAGTATTTT. Residues: CASSSRGAGSPDTQYF. The chain recombines TRBV5-1 with TRBJ2-3, with 7 bases that match TRBD2. V was pared by 3 bases and J by 4 bases, with 11 bases of the junction left unmatched. The CDR3 extends over 16 amino acids. Germline V lookup: CDR1 SGHRS, CDR2 YFSETQ.

This chain joins TRBV10-2 and TRBJ2-7; D is unresolved. CDR1 is WSHSY and CDR2 is SAAADI in the germline V gene. V was trimmed by 6 bases and J by 4 bases, leaving 13 bases between them. This CDR3 spans 13 amino acids. CDR3 nucleotides: TGCGCCAGCAGGGCCACAAAGATTTACGAGCAGTACTTC. This sequence encodes CASRATKIYEQYF.

The chain has TRBV7-9 and TRBJ2-7; 15 bases are shared with TRBD2. The CDR3 has 18 residues. Unmatched junction bases numbered 7, after V lost 1 base and J lost 3 bases. CDR1 SEHNR and CDR2 FQNEAQ come from the germline V gene (reference sequence). This chain's CDR3 is CASSLGPGLAGGSYEQYF. The CDR3, as DNA: TGTGCCAGCAGCTTAGGCCCGGGACTAGCGGGGGGTAGCTACGAGCAGTACTTC.

This clone showed up just once. CDR3: CAIRMTGDSRTQYF. The CDR3 bases are TGTGCCATCAGAATGACCGGGGACTCCAGGACCCAGTACTTC. The chain couples TRBV10-3 to TRBJ2-5, with D perhaps TRBD2 (6 bases). Trimming took 6 bases from V and 7 from J, leaving 18 bases between them. Looked up from germline, CDR1 is ENHRY and CDR2 is SYGVKD. The CDR3 is made up of 14 amino acids.

The V gene is TRBV18, the J gene TRBJ2-2; D might be TRBD2 (5 bases). Trimming pared 3 bases from V and 11 bases from J, leaving 13 bases between. The CDR3 length is 13 residues. CDR1 and CDR2 (germline): KGHSH, LQKENI. CDR3: CASSPKTMGELFF. As DNA, the CDR3 is TGTGCCAGCTCACCGAAGACTATGGGCGAGCTGTTTTTT.

The V and J genes are TRBV5-5 and TRBJ2-1; 7 positions agree with TRBD1. The germline V gene encodes CDR1 SGHKS and CDR2 YYEKEE (reference sequence). CDR3 length: 15 residues. With 1 base clipped from V and 8 bases from J, the junction kept 9 bases outside the gene matches. The CDR3 bases are TGTGCCAGCAGCTTGTCCGGGACAGTCTCCCATGAGCAGTTCTTC. It specifies CASSLSGTVSHEQFF.

The chain links TRBV4-3 to TRBJ1-5; TRBD1 is a possible D gene (5 bases). This CDR3 comprises 14 residues. The germline V gene has CDR1 LGHNA and CDR2 YSLEER. The germline V and J ends were trimmed by 3 bases and 4 bases, with 10 bases remaining between them. The CDR3 DNA is TGCGCCAGCAGCCATACGACAGAAAATCAGCCCCAGCATTTT. This gives the protein CASSHTTENQPQHF.

In its sample, this clone was seen a few times. This rearrangement joins TRBV27 to TRBJ2-7; D not certain. V was cut by 6 bases and J by 2 bases, with 8 bases left in between. The CDR3 spans 12 residues. The germline gives CDR1 MNHEY, CDR2 SMNVEV (reference sequence). The CDR3 DNA reads TGTGCCAGCAGCCCCCGGCCCTACGAGCAGTACTTC. It yields the protein CASSPRPYEQYF.

The rearrangement links TRBV5-1 to TRBJ1-2; unclear D gene. Trimming left V 0 bases short and J 7 bases short, with 16 bases between. This CDR3 is built from 15 residues. Germline-derived CDR1 and CDR2 are SGHRS and YFSETQ. The CDR3 bases are TGCGCCAGCAGCTTGGTTGGTTCGGGTGGATCTGGCTACACCTTC. Amino acids: CASSLVGSGGSGYTF.

This rearrangement joins TRBV4-2 to TRBJ1-6; the match to TRBD1 covers 8 bases. The CDR3 is 16 residues long. The V gene's germline CDR1 is LGHNA and CDR2 YNFKEQ. Trimming at V came to 2 bases and at J to 8 bases, leaving 8 bases not matched to a gene. The CDR3 bases are TGTGCCAGCAGCCAACGGACAGGGTTCGAGCATTCACCCCTCCACTTT. Translated, it gives CASSQRTGFEHSPLHF.